The text below deals with one TCR beta chain. Antigen specificity is unknown. These data belong to a study of T cell responses to AZD1222 COVID-19 vaccine. In the study overall: Second doses were pooled across both intervals (about 4 or about 12 weeks). Study results and caveats: As reported, nearly half of all spike-specific TCRs target variant regions that are unmutated. Seropositive at baseline were only a handful of AZD1222 recipients. No repertoire was sampled before or during the peak T cell response, only after it.

Trimming took 1 base from V and 8 from J, leaving 14 bases between them. There are 15 residues in the CDR3. The germline CDR1 and CDR2 sequences are SGHTA and FQGNSA. Clones were sequenced by immunoSEQ multiplex PCR, and TCRdb holds only the in-frame ones, with some missing. This sample has about 200,000 clones, with approximately 86% found just once. Material: peripheral blood, obtained on day 0 of AZD1222 vaccination. The rearrangement links TRBV7-2 to TRBJ1-4; D is ambiguous. This sequence was found in an adult in good health. The CDR3 reads CASSLEGIIREKLFF. CDR3 sequence (DNA): TGTGCCAGCAGCTTAGAGGGAATCATACGAGAAAAACTGTTTTTT.